The clone carrying this T cell receptor beta chain was recorded only once. These data originate in a study of long-term antiretroviral therapy in people with HIV. The junction had 6 bases not matched to a gene; V was cut back by 6 bases and J by 7 bases. The germline CDR1 and CDR2 sequences are DFQATT and SNEGSKA (reference sequence). CDR3 length equals 11 residues. Run at survey level, the immunoSEQ assay was version v3.0. The protocol was immunoSEQ multiplex PCR, while the TCRdb copy is restricted to in-frame clones and leaves out a portion. The sample has some 24,000 clones, roughly 86% seen once. This clonotype was sampled from a man aged 50 to 60 with HIV. The chain combines TRBV20-1 with TRBJ2-7; 7 bases line up with TRBD2. Sequencing used unsorted PBMCs, obtained 1.8 years before starting antiretroviral therapy. CDR3: CSASGGEEQYF. The CDR3 DNA reads TGCAGTGCATCGGGGGGAGAGGAGCAGTACTTC.